The present T cell receptor (beta chain) was sequenced within a study of shared clonotypes between healthy human individuals. Study-level background: Contributing individuals were a couple of females and three males aged 18 to 49. Each donor had three CD4 naive, three CD4 memory, two CD8 naive and one CD8 memory plate.

Sequencing was performed with immunoSEQ multiplex PCR; in TCRdb, only in-frame clones are kept and a portion is missing. The data contain around 1.4 million clones, approximately 98.5% of them seen just once; the ten biggest clones take up around 0.33%. Trimming at V came to 10 bases and at J to 6 bases, leaving 6 bases not matched to a gene. In germline, CDR1 is MNHEY, CDR2 SVGAGI. The CDR3 loop spans 12 amino acids. The donors were all Caucasian adults (living in Nashville, Tennessee). The sample holds one count of this clone. The specimen was naive CD4+ T cells sorted from blood. This sample's subset: CD45RA+ positively selected. The clonotype was recovered from a man aged 25-45 years in good health. The chain is built from TRBV6-5 and TRBJ2-7; 10 bases line up with TRBD2. CDR3 residues: CATRTSGLEQYF. The CDR3, as DNA: TGTGCCACCAGGACTAGCGGCCTCGAGCAGTACTTC.